Listed below are T cell receptor beta chains from one sample, sequenced in a study of T cell responses to AZD1222 COVID-19 vaccine. Some clones are missing from TCRdb's copy, which holds only in-frame ones; the method was immunoSEQ multiplex PCR. The sample holds some 140,000 clones, approximately 90% seen once. Material: peripheral blood, obtained on day 0 of AZD1222 vaccination. The receptor source for this set is an adult in good health. The conserved cysteine and the conserved F or W are not part of the CDR3 here. Each record gives: V gene, CDR3 length, CDR3 protein.

v_gene: TRBV11-3
len: 10
CDR3aa: ASSFLWDEQF

v_gene: TRBV4-3
len: 13
CDR3aa: ASSPNRRSTGELF

v_gene: TRBV9
len: 13
CDR3aa: ASSPPEGGMNEQF

v_gene: TRBV6-5
len: 13
CDR3aa: ASSYQASGANVLT

v_gene: TRBV2
len: 13
CDR3aa: AGRDRGSSDYGYT

v_gene: TRBV7-9
len: 11
CDR3aa: ASSFGDSEKLF

v_gene: TRBV3-1/TRBV3-2
len: 12
CDR3aa: ASSSTGVEAPQH

v_gene: TRBV4-3
len: 14
CDR3aa: ASSPYSGTGGAEQF

v_gene: TRBV7-2
len: 11
CDR3aa: ASSLFPSQPQH

v_gene: TRBV6-7
len: 13
CDR3aa: ASSYDGYSNQPQH

v_gene: TRBV3-1/TRBV3-2
len: 12
CDR3aa: ASSQVTNSYEQY

v_gene: TRBV4-1
len: 13
CDR3aa: ASSLGLAGGNEQF

v_gene: TRBV20-1
len: 9
CDR3aa: SPRSSYEQY

v_gene: TRBV7-8
len: 11
CDR3aa: ASSLELTQPQH

v_gene: TRBV14
len: 13
CDR3aa: ASSQEEGRRNTIY

v_gene: TRBV10-3
len: 13
CDR3aa: AIRRLAGEDNEQF